Sequencing of this T cell receptor (beta chain) was carried out in a study of cytomegalovirus exposure and HLA in healthy donors. Broader study findings: A later analysis appeared to link common viral pathogens to several of the most significant clusters. Most sequenced TCRs were rare (though some public TCRs occurred in many donors).

The CDR3 covers 12 residues. CDR1 and CDR2 (germline): MDHEN, SYDVKM. The ends were cut back, 6 bases at V and 10 bases at J, with 13 bases in the middle. Researchers ran the PCR with 60 Vbeta and 13 Jbeta primers. Assay used: immunoSEQ multiplex PCR; TCRdb lists only in-frame clones, some missing. The table lists roughly 100,000 clones, 81% of them singletons, with about 4.9% in the top ten. A word on this clone: Its target is unknown.

Material for sequencing was PBMCs. The chain couples TRBV28 to TRBJ2-1, with no clear D. The sequence came from a man aged 35-49 years in good health and CMV-seropositive. CDR3 sequence (DNA): TGTGCCAGCAGCTCGCGACATACCGAGCAGTTCTTC. As protein: CASSSRHTEQFF.